Shown below are 19 T cell receptor beta chains from a single sample sequenced in a study of blood T cell repertoires in COVID-19. The assay was immunoSEQ multiplex PCR, and TCRdb's table has in-frame clones only and misses some. The table has about 43,000 clones, about nine tenths seen once. The sample consisted of peripheral blood. The receptor set was obtained from a woman of 80 years or more with active COVID-19.

The chain recombines TRBV6-2 or TRBV6-3 with TRBJ2-7; 9 nucleotides match TRBD2. The CDR3 is 16 residues long. The germline gives CDR1 MNHEY, CDR2 SVGEGT. V dropped 4 bases and J dropped 4; count of bases not matched to a gene: 11. CDR3 sequence reads: CASSFSGGGARYEQYF. The CDR3 region has the DNA TGTGCCAGCAGTTTCTCAGGCGGGGGGGCCAGATACGAGCAGTACTTC.

The chain employs TRBV10-3 and TRBJ2-1; 7 nucleotides match TRBD2. This CDR3 is 15 amino acids long. V lost 10 bases, J lost 4 bases, and 13 bases stayed unmatched. CDR1 and CDR2 (germline): ENHRY, SYGVKD. CDR3 sequence: CATGSYGGLYNEQFF. In nucleotides, the CDR3 is TGTGCCACTGGCTCGTACGGGGGACTATACAATGAGCAGTTCTTC.

The rearrangement joins TRBV5-1 to TRBJ1-6, with D perhaps TRBD1 (5 bases). Germline V gives CDR1 SGHRS, CDR2 YFSETQ. The length of the CDR3 is 14 residues. The V gene lost 2 bases and the J gene lost 8 bases, with 11 bases spanning the gap. In DNA, the CDR3 is TGCGCCAGCAGCTTCAGGGTGGTTGATTCACCCCTCCACTTT. It specifies CASSFRVVDSPLHF.

Only one count was recorded for this clone. The rearrangement uses TRBV4-1 and TRBJ2-6; 7 positions agree with TRBD1. The V gene's germline CDR1 is MGHRA and CDR2 YSYEKL. The CDR3 has 18 residues. After removal of 1 base from V and 2 bases from J, the junction contained 8 bases not matched to a gene. Here the CDR3 DNA reads TGCGCCAGCAGCCAAGCTCCAGAGGGGGCTACTGGGGCCAACGTCCTGACTTTC. Its protein product is CASSQAPEGATGANVLTF.

The chain is built from TRBV24-1 and TRBJ1-2, with 11 positions matching TRBD1. The CDR3 is 16 residues long. Germline V gene sequence: CDR1 KGHDR, CDR2 SFDVKD. V was clipped by 3 bases and J by 4 bases; unmatched bases: 6. The chain's CDR3 is CATSDTWDRGSYGYTF. In DNA form, the CDR3 reads TGTGCCACCAGTGATACCTGGGACAGGGGGAGCTATGGCTACACCTTC.

J is TRBJ2-5 and V is TRBV6-2 or TRBV6-3; D is possibly TRBD2 (5 bases). V was cut by 0 bases and J by 2 bases, with 10 bases left in between. Looked up from germline, CDR1 is MNHEY and CDR2 is SVGEGT. The CDR3 length is 15 residues. The chain's CDR3 is CASSYSTGSQETQYF. CDR3 coding DNA: TGTGCCAGCAGTTACTCGACGGGATCTCAAGAGACCCAGTACTTC.

This chain joins TRBV3-1 (or the pseudogene TRBV3-2) and TRBJ1-1; D gene unclear. This CDR3 contains 18 residues. Germline V lookup: CDR1 LGHDT, CDR2 YNNKEL (reference sequence). V was shortened by 1 base and J by 1 base, with 19 bases between the two germline ends. DNA for the CDR3: TGTGCCAGCAGCCAAGCTATTGGACGGGATTTAGAGAACACTGAAGCTTTCTTT. This sequence encodes CASSQAIGRDLENTEAFF.

V is TRBV5-1 and J is TRBJ2-3; 9 bases are shared with TRBD1. The junction had 12 bases not matched to a gene; V was cut back by 4 bases and J by 9 bases. This CDR3 comprises 15 residues. From germline, CDR1 is SGHRS and CDR2 YFSETQ. The CDR3 reads CASSRTSTGGGTQYF. Written as DNA, the CDR3 is TGCGCCAGCAGCCGAACCTCCACAGGGGGCGGCACGCAGTATTTT.

V usage is TRBV2 and J usage is TRBJ2-5; D unclear. Between the trimmed V and J ends, which lost 4 bases and 4 bases, there was a span of 16 bases. Germline V gene sequence: CDR1 SNHLY, CDR2 FYNNEI. The CDR3 totals 15 residues. The CDR3 DNA is TGTGCCAGCAGTGCCCAGAGGAGCCCCCCAGAGACCCAGTACTTC. It codes for CASSAQRSPPETQYF.

The V call is TRBV4-3, the J call TRBJ2-3; 14 bases map to TRBD2. Trimming cost V 2 bases and J 4 bases; bases outside gene matches: 5. CDR1 and CDR2 from the germline V gene are LGHNA and YSLEER. The CDR3 contains 17 residues. The CDR3 DNA is TGCGCCAGCAGCCAACGCCCGACTAGCGGGGGGGCAGATACGCAGTATTTT. It yields the protein CASSQRPTSGGADTQYF.

The rearrangement uses TRBV2 and TRBJ2-3; TRBD2 might be the D (6 bases). The CDR3 is made up of 15 amino acids. CDR1 is SNHLY, CDR2 FYNNEI, per germline. V gave up 6 bases and J gave up 3 bases, with 16 bases separating them. For the CDR3, the DNA is TGTGCCAGCAGCCTTAGCGGAAGCGGGACAGATACGCAGTATTTT. It encodes CASSLSGSGTDTQYF.

The chain has TRBV28 and TRBJ2-5; 10 nucleotides match TRBD1. The CDR3 totals 15 residues. V lost 8 bases and J lost 5; bases outside the gene matches: 11. The germline V gene encodes CDR1 MDHEN and CDR2 SYDVKM. Here the CDR3 reads CASAWDRGRGETQYF. The CDR3, as DNA: TGTGCCAGCGCTTGGGACAGGGGAAGAGGGGAGACCCAGTACTTC.

V is TRBV19 and J is TRBJ2-6; 8 nucleotides align to TRBD1. Germline V gene sequence: CDR1 LNHDA, CDR2 SQIVND (reference sequence). The CDR3 is made up of 15 amino acids. V lost 9 bases, J lost 0 bases, and 4 bases stayed unmatched. The CDR3 nucleotides read TGTGCCAGCCGGGACAGGTCCTCTGGGGCCAACGTCCTGACTTTC. Its protein product is CASRDRSSGANVLTF.

The chain couples TRBV28 to TRBJ1-4; 9 nucleotides align to TRBD1. Germline loops: CDR1 MDHEN, CDR2 SYDVKM. The V gene end was trimmed by 5 bases and the J gene end by 5 bases; junction bases not matched to a gene: 6. This CDR3 has 15 amino acids. The DNA for the CDR3 is TGTGCCAGCAGTCTATCCGGGACAGGGAATGAAAAACTGTTTTTT. This sequence encodes CASSLSGTGNEKLFF. The variable domain in full, with the rest retrieved from reference TRBV28 and TRBJ1-4, is DVKVTQSSRYLVKRTGEKVFLECVQDMDHENMFWYRQDPGLGLRLIYFSYDVKMKEKGDIPEGYSVSREKKERFSLILESASTNQTSMYLCASSLSGTGNEKLFFGSGTQLSVL.

This clone was observed once. CDR3 residues: CASSYSFGTAYNEQFF. The CDR3 coding sequence is TGTGCCAGCAGTTACTCCTTCGGGACAGCATACAATGAGCAGTTCTTC. The genes are TRBV6-6 and TRBJ2-1; 7 positions match TRBD1. This CDR3 has 16 amino acids. Looked up from germline, CDR1 is MNHNY and CDR2 is SVGAGI (reference sequence). V shed 0 bases, J shed 4 bases, and the junction held 6 bases outside the gene matches.

As DNA, the CDR3 is TGCGCCAGCAGTGAGGAGCGGGTGAGCAATGAGCAGTTCTTC. Translation: CASSEERVSNEQFF. V usage is TRBV10-2 and J usage is TRBJ2-1; maybe TRBD2 (6 bases). Between the trimmed V and J ends, which lost 2 bases and 6 bases, there was a span of 11 bases. CDR3 length: 14 residues. The V gene's germline CDR1 is WSHSY and CDR2 SAAADI.

The V gene is TRBV9, the J gene TRBJ2-3; the match to TRBD1 covers 9 bases. Germline V gene data show CDR1 as SGDLS and CDR2 as YYNGEE. V gave up 3 bases and J gave up 3 bases; unmatched junction bases: 8. CDR3 size: 16 residues. The CDR3 sequence: CASSARGDRVTDTQYF. The CDR3 region has the DNA TGTGCCAGCAGCGCCAGGGGGGACAGGGTTACAGATACGCAGTATTTT.

V is TRBV2 and J is TRBJ2-3, with D perhaps matching TRBD1 (6 bases). The CDR3 has 15 residues. Trimming removed 10 bases from V and 4 bases from J, with 21 bases in between. The germline V gene has CDR1 SNHLY and CDR2 FYNNEI. The DNA for the CDR3 is TGTGCCACCCGTCGGCAGGGGATTTATTCAGATACGCAGTATTTT. It yields the protein CATRRQGIYSDTQYF. Complete variable domain (other parts from reference TRBV2 and TRBJ2-3): EPEVTQTPSHQVTQMGQEVILRCVPISNHLYFYWYRQILGQKVEFLVSFYNNEISEKSEIFDDQFSVERPDGSNFTLKIRSTKLEDSAMYFCATRRQGIYSDTQYFGPGTRLTVL.

The gene calls are TRBV28 and TRBJ1-5; a possible D gene is TRBD1 (6 bases). Looked up from germline, CDR1 is MDHEN and CDR2 is SYDVKM. V lost 7 bases to trimming and J lost 5 bases, with 15 bases between them. The CDR3 sequence is 14 residues long. The CDR3 sequence is CASNEQGGYQPQHF. In DNA form, the CDR3 reads TGTGCCAGCAATGAACAGGGCGGTTATCAGCCCCAGCATTTT.